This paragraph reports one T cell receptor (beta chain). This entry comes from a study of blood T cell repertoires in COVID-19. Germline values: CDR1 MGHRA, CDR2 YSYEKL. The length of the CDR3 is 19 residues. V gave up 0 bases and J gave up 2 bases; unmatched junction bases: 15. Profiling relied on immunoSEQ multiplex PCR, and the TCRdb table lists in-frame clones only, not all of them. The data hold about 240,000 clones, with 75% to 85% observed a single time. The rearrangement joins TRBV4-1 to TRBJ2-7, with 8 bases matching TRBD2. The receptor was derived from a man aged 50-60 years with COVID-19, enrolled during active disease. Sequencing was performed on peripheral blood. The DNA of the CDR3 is TGCGCCAGCAGCCAAGAAGTAGGTAGCGGGACCTTGAACCCCTACGAGCAGTACTTC. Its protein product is CASSQEVGSGTLNPYEQYF.